The rows below give T cell receptor beta chains drawn from one sample of a study of blood T cell repertoires in COVID-19. Method: immunoSEQ multiplex PCR; TCRdb's copy keeps in-frame clones and lacks some. The sample has 200,000 to 300,000 clones, about 82% seen once; the top ten hold around 10%. The sample comprised PBMCs or T cells enriched from blood (not recorded which). These receptors all come from a woman aged 45-59 years with acute COVID-19. Both conserved end residues are part of each CDR3. Fields, in order: V gene, J gene, CDR3 length, clone size, D gene, CDR3 protein, CDR3 DNA. The D gene is left open where the match is weak. The size entry is marked missing in some rows and otherwise reads once, few, many or a size class.

v_call: TRBV13
j_call: TRBJ2-1
cdr3_length: 13
clone_size: NA
d_call: NA
cdr3_aa: CASTDSSYNEQFF
cdr3_nt: TGTGCCAGCACCGATAGCTCCTACAATGAGCAGTTCTTC

v_call: TRBV10-1
j_call: TRBJ2-7
cdr3_length: 13
clone_size: once
d_call: TRBD2
cdr3_aa: CATAAGGSYEQYF
cdr3_nt: TGCGCCACCGCAGCGGGGGGTTCCTACGAGCAGTACTTC

v_call: TRBV5-1
j_call: TRBJ2-6
cdr3_length: 17
clone_size: once
d_call: TRBD1
cdr3_aa: CASSSQGLGSGANVLTF
cdr3_nt: TGCGCCAGCAGCTCACAGGGGTTGGGCTCTGGGGCCAACGTCCTGACTTTC

v_call: TRBV25-1
j_call: TRBJ1-2
cdr3_length: 15
clone_size: NA
d_call: NA
cdr3_aa: CASSGARGGGYGYTF
cdr3_nt: TGTGCCAGCAGCGGAGCCCGGGGGGGAGGCTATGGCTACACCTTC

v_call: TRBV5-4
j_call: TRBJ2-1
cdr3_length: 15
clone_size: NA
d_call: TRBD1
cdr3_aa: CASSWPRTGSGEQFF
cdr3_nt: TGTGCCAGCAGCTGGCCTAGGACAGGGTCAGGTGAGCAGTTCTTC

v_call: TRBV6-5
j_call: TRBJ2-5
cdr3_length: 13
clone_size: NA
d_call: TRBD1
cdr3_aa: CATGTGIWETQYF
cdr3_nt: TGTGCCACGGGGACAGGGATTTGGGAGACCCAGTACTTC

v_call: TRBV20-1
j_call: TRBJ1-1
cdr3_length: 12
clone_size: NA
d_call: NA
cdr3_aa: CSASFGYTEAFF
cdr3_nt: TGCAGTGCTAGTTTCGGTTACACTGAAGCTTTCTTT

v_call: TRBV7-8
j_call: TRBJ1-1
cdr3_length: 13
clone_size: NA
d_call: NA
cdr3_aa: CASSPRGNTEAFF
cdr3_nt: TGTGCCAGCAGCCCCCGAGGGAACACTGAAGCTTTCTTT

v_call: TRBV14
j_call: TRBJ1-4
cdr3_length: 15
clone_size: NA
d_call: NA
cdr3_aa: CASSQSWLAIEKLFF
cdr3_nt: TGTGCCAGCAGCCAGTCGTGGCTGGCAATTGAAAAACTGTTTTTT

v_call: TRBV5-4
j_call: TRBJ1-1
cdr3_length: 15
clone_size: NA
d_call: TRBD1
cdr3_aa: CASSLAGGDRGRSVF
cdr3_nt: TGTGCCAGCAGCTTGGCCGGGGGGGACAGGGGGCGCTCAGTCTTT

v_call: TRBV5-1
j_call: TRBJ1-2
cdr3_length: 18
clone_size: NA
d_call: TRBD1
cdr3_aa: CASSSPKLGGPGGGGYTF
cdr3_nt: TGCGCCAGCAGCTCTCCCAAGCTTGGCGGGCCAGGGGGCGGTGGCTACACCTTC

v_call: TRBV5-1
j_call: TRBJ2-2
cdr3_length: 16
clone_size: NA
d_call: TRBD2
cdr3_aa: CASSSLLAGATGELFF
cdr3_nt: TGCGCCAGCAGCTCTCTACTAGCGGGGGCCACCGGGGAGCTGTTTTTT

v_call: TRBV7-2
j_call: TRBJ1-2
cdr3_length: 15
clone_size: NA
d_call: TRBD1
cdr3_aa: CASSTWTGSDNGYTF
cdr3_nt: TGTGCCAGCAGCACGTGGACAGGGAGTGATAATGGCTACACCTTC

v_call: TRBV19
j_call: TRBJ1-1
cdr3_length: 14
clone_size: NA
d_call: NA
cdr3_aa: CASRSWSANTEAFF
cdr3_nt: TGTGCCAGTAGGTCTTGGAGCGCGAACACTGAAGCTTTCTTT

v_call: TRBV14
j_call: TRBJ2-3
cdr3_length: 15
clone_size: NA
d_call: NA
cdr3_aa: CASSQSLTLPDTQYF
cdr3_nt: TGTGCCAGCAGCCAATCGCTGACTCTCCCAGATACGCAGTATTTT

v_call: TRBV19
j_call: TRBJ2-7
cdr3_length: 15
clone_size: NA
d_call: TRBD1
cdr3_aa: CASSISRGTAAEQYF
cdr3_nt: TGTGCCAGTAGTATTAGTAGAGGGACAGCGGCCGAGCAGTACTTC

v_call: TRBV27
j_call: TRBJ1-4
cdr3_length: 17
clone_size: NA
d_call: NA
cdr3_aa: CASSRRGTSVTNEKLFF
cdr3_nt: TGTGCCAGCAGTAGAAGGGGGACGTCGGTGACTAATGAAAAACTGTTTTTT

v_call: TRBV4-2
j_call: TRBJ1-1
cdr3_length: 15
clone_size: NA
d_call: NA
cdr3_aa: CASSQVSVSGTEAFF
cdr3_nt: TGTGCCAGCAGCCAAGTCTCGGTATCAGGGACTGAAGCTTTCTTT

v_call: TRBV24-1
j_call: TRBJ2-1
cdr3_length: 13
clone_size: NA
d_call: NA
cdr3_aa: CATSDLMEAGQFF
cdr3_nt: TGTGCCACCAGTGACCTCATGGAGGCAGGGCAGTTCTTC

v_call: TRBV6-4
j_call: TRBJ1-1
cdr3_length: 15
clone_size: once
d_call: TRBD1
cdr3_aa: CASSLTGASNTEAFF
cdr3_nt: TGTGCCAGCAGCCTGACAGGGGCCTCAAACACTGAAGCTTTCTTT

v_call: TRBV10-2
j_call: TRBJ2-7
cdr3_length: 12
clone_size: NA
d_call: TRBD2
cdr3_aa: CASSLADYEQYF
cdr3_nt: TGCGCCAGCAGCCTAGCGGACTACGAGCAGTACTTC

v_call: TRBV6-2/TRBV6-3
j_call: TRBJ2-7
cdr3_length: 15
clone_size: NA
d_call: TRBD1
cdr3_aa: CASSYVTGAQGEQYF
cdr3_nt: TGTGCCAGCAGTTACGTGACAGGGGCCCAGGGCGAGCAGTACTTC

v_call: TRBV4-3
j_call: TRBJ1-2
cdr3_length: 14
clone_size: NA
d_call: TRBD1
cdr3_aa: CASSRRQGNYGYTF
cdr3_nt: TGCGCCAGCAGCCGCCGACAGGGAAACTATGGCTACACCTTC

v_call: TRBV27
j_call: TRBJ1-4
cdr3_length: 12
clone_size: NA
d_call: NA
cdr3_aa: CASSRDREKLFF
cdr3_nt: TGTGCCAGCAGCCGCGATCGTGAAAAACTGTTTTTT

v_call: TRBV27
j_call: TRBJ2-1
cdr3_length: 18
clone_size: NA
d_call: NA
cdr3_aa: CASSFSLQGGPFLNEQFF
cdr3_nt: TGTGCCAGCAGTTTTTCCTTGCAGGGGGGACCTTTTTTAAATGAGCAGTTCTTC

v_call: TRBV18
j_call: TRBJ1-2
cdr3_length: 14
clone_size: NA
d_call: TRBD1
cdr3_aa: CASSPQPGQPNYTF
cdr3_nt: TGTGCCAGCTCACCACAACCGGGACAGCCAAATTACACCTTC

v_call: TRBV2
j_call: TRBJ1-4
cdr3_length: 13
clone_size: NA
d_call: TRBD1
cdr3_aa: CASSEGTGEKLFF
cdr3_nt: TGTGCCAGCAGCGAAGGGACAGGTGAAAAACTGTTTTTT